The clone carrying this TCR beta chain was counted a few times. Its antigen is as yet unknown. This sample stems from a study of radiation and T cells in renal cell carcinoma. Study-wide results and limits: Pretreatment tumor biopsies were lacking, so baseline clonotypes are unknown. Top tumor clonotypes rose in blood 2 weeks post-radiation, then contracted.

This CDR3 has 13 amino acids. Germline CDR1 is MNHNS and CDR2 is SASEGT. Trimming shortened V by 4 bases and J by 3 bases, and 9 bases separated the two germline ends. Time point denoted: blood 4 weeks post-SBRT, at nephrectomy. The treatment: 15 Gy SBRT to primary tumor, nephrectomy 4 weeks later. Nephrectomy followed 15 Gy stereotactic body radiation by 4 weeks. Sequencing used immunoSEQ multiplex PCR; TCRdb keeps in-frame clones, though not all of them. The sample records fewer than 200,000 clones, roughly nine tenths being singletons. The V call is TRBV6-1, the J call TRBJ2-5; no clear D gene. Sequences were derived from blood, sampled from a patient whose treatment included radiotherapy and nephrectomy. This receptor was taken from a woman in her 50s with renal cell carcinoma. This chain's CDR3 is CASSGAGEETQYF. The CDR3 DNA reads TGTGCCAGCAGTGGGGCAGGAGAAGAGACCCAGTACTTC.